This T cell receptor (beta chain) was identified in a study of cytomegalovirus exposure and HLA in healthy donors. Overall study results and limits: Among TCR sequences, most were rare, though some public TCRs appeared in many donors. Through in vitro validation, a few CMV-associated chains were shown to be specific for CMV antigens. Clusters of TCRs from the first cohort tended to co-occur in the roughly 120 validation repertoires (as a later analysis found). Researchers catalogued some 160 TCR beta chains as cytomegalovirus-associated.

Repertoires were generated with immunoSEQ multiplex PCR, while TCRdb's copy carries only in-frame clones and drops some. The sample lists approximately 150,000 clones, more than 75% seen once, with approximately 2.5% in the top ten. V gave up 0 bases and J gave up 5 bases, with 14 bases separating them. Germline CDR1 and CDR2: MNHNS and SASEGT. This CDR3 comprises 16 residues. For this clone: What it recognizes is unknown.

This TCR was sampled from a man younger than 35 in good health and CMV-seropositive. The sample consisted of PBMCs. The chain joins TRBV6-1 to TRBJ2-4; D ambiguous. CDR3: CASSEARPPAENIQYF. CDR3 sequence (DNA): TGTGCCAGCAGTGAAGCGCGTCCTCCTGCGGAAAACATTCAGTACTTC.